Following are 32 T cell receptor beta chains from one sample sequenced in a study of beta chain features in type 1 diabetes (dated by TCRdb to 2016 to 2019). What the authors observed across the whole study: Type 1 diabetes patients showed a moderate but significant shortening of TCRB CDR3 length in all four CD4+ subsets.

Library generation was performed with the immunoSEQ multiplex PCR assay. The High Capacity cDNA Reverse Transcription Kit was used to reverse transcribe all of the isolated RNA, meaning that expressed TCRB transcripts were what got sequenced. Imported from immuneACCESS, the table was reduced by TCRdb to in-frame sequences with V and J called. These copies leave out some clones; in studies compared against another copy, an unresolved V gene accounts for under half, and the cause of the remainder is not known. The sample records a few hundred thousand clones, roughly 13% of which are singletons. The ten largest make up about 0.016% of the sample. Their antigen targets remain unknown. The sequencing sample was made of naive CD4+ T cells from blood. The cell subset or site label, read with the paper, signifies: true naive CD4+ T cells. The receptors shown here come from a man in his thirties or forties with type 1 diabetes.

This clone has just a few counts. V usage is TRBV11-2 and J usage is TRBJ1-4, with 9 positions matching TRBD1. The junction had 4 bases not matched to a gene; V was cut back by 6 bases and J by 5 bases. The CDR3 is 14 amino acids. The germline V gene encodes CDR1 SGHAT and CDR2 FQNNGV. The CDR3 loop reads CASRPQGANEKLFF. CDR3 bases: TGTGCCAGCAGACCACAGGGGGCGAATGAAAAACTGTTTTTT.

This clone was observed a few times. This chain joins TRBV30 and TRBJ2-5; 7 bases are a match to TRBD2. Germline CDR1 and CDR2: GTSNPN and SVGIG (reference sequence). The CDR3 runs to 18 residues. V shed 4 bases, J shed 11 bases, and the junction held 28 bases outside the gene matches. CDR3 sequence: CAWKASGMGRTLRGEQYF. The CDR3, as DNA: TGTGCCTGGAAGGCTTCGGGGATGGGACGGACTCTACGGGGGGAGCAGTACTTC.

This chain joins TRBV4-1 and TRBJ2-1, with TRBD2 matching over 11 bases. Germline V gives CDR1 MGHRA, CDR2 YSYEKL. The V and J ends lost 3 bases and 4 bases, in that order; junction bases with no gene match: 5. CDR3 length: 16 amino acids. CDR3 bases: TGCGCCAGCAGCCACTTGGGACTAGCGGAATACAATGAGCAGTTCTTC. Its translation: CASSHLGLAEYNEQFF.

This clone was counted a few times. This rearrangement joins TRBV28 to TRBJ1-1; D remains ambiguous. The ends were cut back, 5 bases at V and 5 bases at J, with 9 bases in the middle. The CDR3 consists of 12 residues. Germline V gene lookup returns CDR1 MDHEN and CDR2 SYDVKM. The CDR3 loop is CASSRWATEAFF. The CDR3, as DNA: TGTGCCAGCAGTAGATGGGCAACTGAAGCTTTCTTT.

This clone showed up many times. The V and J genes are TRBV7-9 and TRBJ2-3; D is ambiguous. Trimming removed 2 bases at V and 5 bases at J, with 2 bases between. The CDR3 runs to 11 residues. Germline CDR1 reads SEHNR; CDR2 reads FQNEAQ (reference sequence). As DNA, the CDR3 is TGTGCCAGCAGCTTACAAGATACGCAGTATTTT. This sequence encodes CASSLQDTQYF.

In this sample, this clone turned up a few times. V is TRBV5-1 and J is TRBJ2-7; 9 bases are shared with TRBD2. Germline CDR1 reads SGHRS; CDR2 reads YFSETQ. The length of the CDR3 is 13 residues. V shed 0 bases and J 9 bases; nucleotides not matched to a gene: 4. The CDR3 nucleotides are TGCGCCAGCAGCTTGGGCGAGCGGGAGGTGCAGTACTTC. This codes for CASSLGEREVQYF. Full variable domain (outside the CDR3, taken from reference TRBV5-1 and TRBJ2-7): KAGVTQTPRYLIKTRGQQVTLSCSPISGHRSVSWYQQTPGQGLQFLFEYFSETQRNKGNFPGRFSGRQFSNSRSEMNVSTLELGDSALYLCASSLGEREVQYFGPGTRLTVT.

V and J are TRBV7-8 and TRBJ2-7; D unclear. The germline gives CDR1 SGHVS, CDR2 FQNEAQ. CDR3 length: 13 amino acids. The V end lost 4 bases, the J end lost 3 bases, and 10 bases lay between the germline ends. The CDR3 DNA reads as TGTGCCAGCAGCTCGAACTCATACTACGAGCAGTACTTC. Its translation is CASSSNSYYEQYF.

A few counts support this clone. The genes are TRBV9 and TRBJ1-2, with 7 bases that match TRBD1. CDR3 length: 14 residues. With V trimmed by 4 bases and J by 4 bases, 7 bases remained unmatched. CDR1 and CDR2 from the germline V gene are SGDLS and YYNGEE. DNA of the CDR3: TGTGCCAGCAGCCCCTCGACAGGGACCTATGGCTACACCTTC. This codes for CASSPSTGTYGYTF.

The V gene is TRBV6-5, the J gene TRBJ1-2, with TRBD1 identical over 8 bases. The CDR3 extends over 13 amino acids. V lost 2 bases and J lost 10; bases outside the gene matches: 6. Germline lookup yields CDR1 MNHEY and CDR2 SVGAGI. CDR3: CASSYLDRGAYTF. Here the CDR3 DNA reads TGTGCCAGCAGTTACCTTGACAGGGGTGCCTACACCTTC.

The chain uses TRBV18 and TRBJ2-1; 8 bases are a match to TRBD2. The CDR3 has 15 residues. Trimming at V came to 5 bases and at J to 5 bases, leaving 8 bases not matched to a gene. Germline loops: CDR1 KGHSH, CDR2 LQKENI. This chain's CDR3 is CASSASAGVNNEQFF. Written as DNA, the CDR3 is TGTGCCAGCTCAGCCTCAGCGGGAGTCAACAATGAGCAGTTCTTC.

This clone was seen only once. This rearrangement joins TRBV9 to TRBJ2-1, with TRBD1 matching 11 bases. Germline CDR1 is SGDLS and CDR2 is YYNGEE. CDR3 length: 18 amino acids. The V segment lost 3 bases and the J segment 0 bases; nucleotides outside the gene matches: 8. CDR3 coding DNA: TGTGCCAGCAGCGCTAGGGGACAGGGGGTCAGCTCCTACAATGAGCAGTTCTTC. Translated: CASSARGQGVSSYNEQFF.

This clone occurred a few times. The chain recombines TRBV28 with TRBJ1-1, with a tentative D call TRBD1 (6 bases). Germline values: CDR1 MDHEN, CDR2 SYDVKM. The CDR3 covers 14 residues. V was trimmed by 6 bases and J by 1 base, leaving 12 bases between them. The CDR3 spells CASSRSTGNTEAFF. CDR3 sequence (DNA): TGTGCCAGCAGCCGATCGACAGGGAACACTGAAGCTTTCTTT. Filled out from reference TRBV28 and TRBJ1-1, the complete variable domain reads DVKVTQSSRYLVKRTGEKVFLECVQDMDHENMFWYRQDPGLGLRLIYFSYDVKMKEKGDIPEGYSVSREKKERFSLILESASTNQTSMYLCASSRSTGNTEAFFGQGTRLTVV.

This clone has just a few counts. Here the CDR3 reads CASWAGARQQYF. CDR3 in DNA: TGTGCCAGCTGGGCAGGGGCTCGGCAGCAGTACTTC. This chain uses TRBV28 with TRBJ2-7, with D possibly TRBD1 on 6 matching bases. There are 12 residues in the CDR3. V shed 8 bases and J shed 8 bases, with 16 bases lying between them. Germline CDR1 reads MDHEN; CDR2 reads SYDVKM.

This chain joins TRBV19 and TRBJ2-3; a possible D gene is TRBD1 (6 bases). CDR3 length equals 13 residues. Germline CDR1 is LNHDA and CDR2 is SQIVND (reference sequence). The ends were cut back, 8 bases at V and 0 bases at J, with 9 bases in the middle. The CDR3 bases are TGTGCCAGTGGGGACACCAGCACAGATACGCAGTATTTT. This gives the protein CASGDTSTDTQYF.

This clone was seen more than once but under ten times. The chain's CDR3 is CASSLVSRRTNYGYTF. The CDR3 DNA follows: TGCGCCAGCAGCTTGGTCTCCAGAAGAACTAACTATGGCTACACCTTC. The chain links TRBV5-1 to TRBJ1-2; no firm D call. The V gene lost 0 bases and the J gene lost 0 bases, with 12 bases spanning the gap. Looked up from germline, CDR1 is SGHRS and CDR2 is YFSETQ. The CDR3 is made up of 16 amino acids. Variable domain in full (rest from reference TRBV5-1 and TRBJ1-2): KAGVTQTPRYLIKTRGQQVTLSCSPISGHRSVSWYQQTPGQGLQFLFEYFSETQRNKGNFPGRFSGRQFSNSRSEMNVSTLELGDSALYLCASSLVSRRTNYGYTFGSGTRLTVV.

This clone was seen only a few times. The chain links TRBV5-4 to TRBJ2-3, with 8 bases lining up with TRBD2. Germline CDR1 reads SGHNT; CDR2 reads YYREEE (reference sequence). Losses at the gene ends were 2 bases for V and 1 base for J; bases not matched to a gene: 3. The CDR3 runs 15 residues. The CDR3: CASSFSGTGTDTQYF. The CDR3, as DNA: TGTGCCAGCAGCTTTAGCGGGACCGGCACAGATACGCAGTATTTT.

CDR3 in amino acids: CASSQTGTGTTEAFF. The CDR3 DNA follows: TGCGCCAGCAGCCAAACCGGGACAGGGACGACTGAAGCTTTCTTT. This chain links TRBV4-1 with TRBJ1-1; 9 bases fit TRBD1. The V gene's germline CDR1 is MGHRA and CDR2 YSYEKL. The CDR3 is made up of 15 amino acids. The V and J ends lost 2 bases and 5 bases, in that order; junction bases with no gene match: 6.

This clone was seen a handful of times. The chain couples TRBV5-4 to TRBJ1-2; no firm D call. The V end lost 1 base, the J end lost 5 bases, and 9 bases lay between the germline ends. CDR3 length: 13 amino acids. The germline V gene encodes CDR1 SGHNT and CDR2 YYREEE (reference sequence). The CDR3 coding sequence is TGTGCCAGCAGCTTGTACGGAGGATATGGCTACACCTTC. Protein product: CASSLYGGYGYTF.

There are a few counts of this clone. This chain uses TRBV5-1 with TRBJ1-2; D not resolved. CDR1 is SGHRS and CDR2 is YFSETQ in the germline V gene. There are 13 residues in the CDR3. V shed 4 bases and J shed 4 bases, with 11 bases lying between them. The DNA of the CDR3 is TGCGCCAGCAGCGAGGGAGCCGGCTATGGCTACACCTTC. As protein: CASSEGAGYGYTF.

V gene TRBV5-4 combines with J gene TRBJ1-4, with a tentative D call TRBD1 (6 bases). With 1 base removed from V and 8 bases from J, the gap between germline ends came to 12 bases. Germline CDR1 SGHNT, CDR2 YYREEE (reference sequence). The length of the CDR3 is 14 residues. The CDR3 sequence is CASSLSGVGEKLFF. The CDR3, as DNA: TGTGCCAGCAGCTTGTCAGGGGTAGGAGAAAAACTGTTTTTT.

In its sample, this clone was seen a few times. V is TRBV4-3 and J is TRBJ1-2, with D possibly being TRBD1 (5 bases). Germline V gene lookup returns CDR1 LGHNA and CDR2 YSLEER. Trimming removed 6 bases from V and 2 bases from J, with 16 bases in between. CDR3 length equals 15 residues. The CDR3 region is CASSPNWGDNYGYTF. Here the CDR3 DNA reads TGCGCCAGCAGTCCTAATTGGGGGGACAACTATGGCTACACCTTC.

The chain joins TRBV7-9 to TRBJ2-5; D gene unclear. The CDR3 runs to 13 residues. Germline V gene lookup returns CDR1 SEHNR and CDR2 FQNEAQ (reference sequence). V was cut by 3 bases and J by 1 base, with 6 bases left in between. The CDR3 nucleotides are TGTGCCAGCAGCTTCCCTTCCCAAGAGACCCAGTACTTC. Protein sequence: CASSFPSQETQYF. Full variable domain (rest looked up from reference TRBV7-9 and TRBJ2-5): DTGVSQNPRHKITKRGQNVTFRCDPISEHNRLYWYRQTLGQGPEFLTYFQNEAQLEKSRLLSDRFSAERPKGSFSTLEIQRTEQGDSAMYLCASSFPSQETQYFGPGTRLLVL.

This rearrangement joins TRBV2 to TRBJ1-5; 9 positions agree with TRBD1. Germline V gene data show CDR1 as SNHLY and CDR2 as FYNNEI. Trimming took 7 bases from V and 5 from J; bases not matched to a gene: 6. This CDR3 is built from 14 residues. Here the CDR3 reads CASNTGGSYQPQHF. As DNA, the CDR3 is TGTGCCAGCAACACAGGGGGCAGCTATCAGCCCCAGCATTTT.

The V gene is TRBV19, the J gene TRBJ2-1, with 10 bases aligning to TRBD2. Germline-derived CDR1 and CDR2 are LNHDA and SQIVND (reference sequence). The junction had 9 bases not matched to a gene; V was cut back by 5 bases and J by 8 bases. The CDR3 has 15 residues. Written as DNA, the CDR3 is TGTGCCAGTAGTTCTAGCGGGAGACTTGCCGATGAGCAGTTCTTC. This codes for CASSSSGRLADEQFF.

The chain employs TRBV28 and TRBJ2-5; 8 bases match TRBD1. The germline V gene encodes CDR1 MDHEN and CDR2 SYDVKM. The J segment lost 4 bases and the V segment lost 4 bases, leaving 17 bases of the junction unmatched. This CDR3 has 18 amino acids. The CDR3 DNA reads TGTGCCAGCAGTTCCCTGGGGCTCCGAAGGACAGGGAGAGAGACCCAGTACTTC. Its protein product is CASSSLGLRRTGRETQYF.

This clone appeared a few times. As DNA, the CDR3 is TGCAGCGTTGACTACAGGCCCCAGATTACTGAAGCTTTCTTT. It translates to CSVDYRPQITEAFF. V is TRBV29-1 and J is TRBJ1-1; possible D gene TRBD1, 5 bases. The ends were cut back, 3 bases at V and 5 bases at J, with 16 bases in the middle. This CDR3 spans 14 amino acids. CDR1 is SQVTM, CDR2 ANQGSEA, per germline.

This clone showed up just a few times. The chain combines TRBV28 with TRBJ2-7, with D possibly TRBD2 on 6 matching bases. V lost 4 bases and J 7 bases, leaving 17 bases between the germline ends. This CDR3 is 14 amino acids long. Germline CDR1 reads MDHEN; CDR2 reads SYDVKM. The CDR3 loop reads CASSSSGLRGEQYF. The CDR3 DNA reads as TGTGCCAGCAGTTCATCGGGACTCCGGGGGGAGCAGTACTTC.

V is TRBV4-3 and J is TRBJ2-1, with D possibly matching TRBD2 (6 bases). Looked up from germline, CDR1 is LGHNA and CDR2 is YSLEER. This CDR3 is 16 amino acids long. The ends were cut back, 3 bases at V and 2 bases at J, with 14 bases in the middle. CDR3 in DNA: TGCGCCAGCAGCCAGGCCGGGGGACTCCCCTACAATGAGCAGTTCTTC. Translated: CASSQAGGLPYNEQFF.

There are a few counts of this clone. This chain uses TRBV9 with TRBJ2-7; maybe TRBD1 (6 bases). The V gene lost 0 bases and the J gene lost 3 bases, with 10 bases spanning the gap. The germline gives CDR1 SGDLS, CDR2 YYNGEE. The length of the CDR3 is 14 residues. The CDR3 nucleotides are TGTGCCAGCAGCGTAGATCAGGGGATCTACGAGCAGTACTTC. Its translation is CASSVDQGIYEQYF.

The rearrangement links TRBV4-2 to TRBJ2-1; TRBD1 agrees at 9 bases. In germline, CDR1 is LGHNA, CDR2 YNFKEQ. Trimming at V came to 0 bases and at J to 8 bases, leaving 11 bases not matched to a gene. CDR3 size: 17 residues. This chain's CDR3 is CASSQDFRDRVGDEQFF. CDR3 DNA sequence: TGTGCCAGCAGCCAAGACTTCAGGGACAGGGTCGGCGATGAGCAGTTCTTC.

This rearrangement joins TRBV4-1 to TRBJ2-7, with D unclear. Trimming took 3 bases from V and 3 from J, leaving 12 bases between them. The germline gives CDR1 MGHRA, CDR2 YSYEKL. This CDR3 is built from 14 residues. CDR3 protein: CASSHALEVYEQYF. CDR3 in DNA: TGCGCCAGCAGCCATGCCTTAGAGGTCTACGAGCAGTACTTC.

This CDR3 is CASSLTGDDTQYF. The CDR3 DNA sequence: TGCGCCAGCAGCTTGACGGGGGACGATACGCAGTATTTT. The rearrangement links TRBV5-1 to TRBJ2-3; perhaps TRBD2 as D (6 bases). CDR1 is SGHRS and CDR2 is YFSETQ in the germline V gene. The CDR3 is 13 amino acids. Deletions cut 1 base from V and 6 bases from J, with 9 bases between.